Below, 6 T cell receptor beta chains from the same sample are listed, as sequenced in a study of identical twins. TCRdb passed the 5' RACE reads through MiXCR, listing each CDR3 protein once. The profile shows 150,000 or so distinct CDR3 sequences, approximately 3.5% of them singletons. Sequencing was performed on memory T cells sorted from blood. The receptors here all came from a man aged 18-30 years in good health.

This clonotype appeared many times. The chain has TRBV6-1 and TRBJ2-1, with D unresolved. Germline CDR1 is MNHNS and CDR2 is SASEGT. There are 16 residues in the CDR3. V shed 0 bases and J shed 2 bases, with 11 bases lying between them. CDR3 residues: CASSEATRTPYNEQFF. CDR3 bases: TGTGCCAGCAGTGAAGCCACACGTACCCCCTACAATGAGCAGTTCTTC.

There are many counts of this clonotype. The CDR3 DNA reads as TGTGCCAGCAGTTTAGAGCCGGGGTTAGGGTCAATCGGGGAGCTGTTTTTT. It is translated as CASSLEPGLGSIGELFF. The genes are TRBV12-3 or TRBV12-4 and TRBJ2-2; possible D gene TRBD2, 5 bases. This CDR3 has 17 amino acids. V was pared by 1 base and J by 7 bases, with 19 bases between.

This clonotype appeared many times. V and J are TRBV21-1 and TRBJ2-5; TRBD1 is taken as the D call from the table, unchecked against the DNA. TRBV21-1 is noted as a pseudogene. The CDR3 length is 12 residues. CDR3 loop: CASSKAGQYKYF. The CDR3 DNA follows: TGTGCCAGCAGCAAAGCGGGACAATACAAGTACTTC.

This clonotype was counted a few times. This rearrangement joins TRBV7-4 to TRBJ2-1; 14 positions match TRBD2. This CDR3 is built from 23 residues. Per germline, CDR1 SGHVT and CDR2 SQSDAQ. Trimming at V came to 6 bases and at J to 4 bases, leaving 26 bases not matched to a gene. Here the CDR3 DNA reads TGTGCCAGCAGATCGATGGTTTACAAGGGACTAGCGGGAGTTAGGGATCTGTACAATGAGCAGTTCTTC. Translating gives CASRSMVYKGLAGVRDLYNEQFF.

This clonotype was observed at least ten times. The chain uses TRBV5-1 and TRBJ2-3; D not resolved. Germline values: CDR1 SGHRS, CDR2 YFSETQ. The CDR3 runs 15 residues. Trimming shortened V by 3 bases and J by 2 bases, and 13 bases separated the two germline ends. The CDR3 nucleotides read TGCGCCAGCAGCTCCCCGGGTACGGCCACAGATACGCAGTATTTT. This translates into CASSSPGTATDTQYF.

This clonotype was counted at least ten times. The rearrangement joins TRBV20-1 to TRBJ2-7, with D unclear. The germline CDR1 and CDR2 sequences are DFQATT and SNEGSKA (reference sequence). Between the trimmed V and J ends, which lost 5 bases and 4 bases, there was a span of 12 bases. The CDR3 contains 12 residues. The CDR3 nucleotides are TGCAGTGCTGGGAAGGACGCGTACGAGCAGTACTTC. Protein: CSAGKDAYEQYF.